The clone carrying this T cell receptor (beta chain) was counted between two and nine times. CDR1 is SGDLS and CDR2 is YYNGEE in the germline V gene. V trimming: 5 bases; J trimming: 7 bases; junction bases outside the gene matches: 13. The length of the CDR3 is 15 residues. Hyperthyroidism patients, aged 18 to 65, were newly diagnosed, under 2 months' duration. This sample is drawn from a study of Graves' ophthalmopathy and Graves' hyperthyroidism. For repertoire sequencing, the TCR beta CDR3 regions were amplified from RNA transcripts. First-round RT-PCR with HTBI primers preceded a second-round multiplex PCR. One entry per CDR3 protein, called by TCRdb with MiXCR from the multiplex PCR reads. Among about 1.1 million distinct CDR3 sequences, roughly two fifths were seen once, and the ten largest hold over 8.5%.

V gene TRBV9 combines with J gene TRBJ2-7; 9 bases align to TRBD2. This receptor was taken from an adult man with Graves' hyperthyroidism. Sequencing was carried out using peripheral blood or thyroid tissue (not recorded which). Written as DNA, the CDR3 is TGTGCCAGCAGTTCCCCCGCGGGAGGGCGTTGGGAGCAGTACTTC. This encodes CASSSPAGGRWEQYF.